What follows are 18 T cell receptor beta chains derived from one specimen sequenced in a study of T cell repertoires in aging, cancer and after chemotherapy. Multiplex touch-down PCR with TRB-A/B primers amplified rearranged V-D-J TRB sequences. TCRdb called the multiplex PCR reads again in MiXCR, with one record for every CDR3 protein. The sample gives about 1,000 distinct CDR3 sequences, about 20% of which show up once; around 37% is in the top ten. TCR beta rearrangements were amplified from peripheral blood genomic DNA. The sample taken for sequencing was blood. The receptors come from a human donor with a solid tumor.

This clonotype is medium-sized. J is TRBJ1-2 and V is TRBV12-3 or TRBV12-4; D gene ambiguous. V lost 1 base, J lost 14 bases, and 14 bases lay in between. This CDR3 is built from 12 residues. This CDR3 is CASSLGPFVLTF. The CDR3 DNA reads as TGTGCCAGCAGTTTAGGCCCCTTTGTTTTGACCTTC.

V and J are TRBV30 and TRBJ1-5, with D unclear. CDR3 length: 14 residues. With 2 bases removed from V and 2 bases from J, the gap between germline ends came to 10 bases. Per germline, CDR1 GTSNPN and CDR2 SVGIG (reference sequence). The CDR3 loop reads CAWSKGLGNQPQHF. CDR3 DNA: TGTGCCTGGAGTAAGGGTTTGGGCAATCAGCCCCAGCATTTT.

This clonotype has a handful of counts. The chain recombines TRBV5-6 with TRBJ1-4; 9 bases align to TRBD1. The ends lost 2 bases at V and 7 bases at J; junction bases unmatched: 3. CDR3 length equals 14 residues. Looked up from germline, CDR1 is SGHDT and CDR2 is YYEEEE. CDR3 loop: CASSLQGAGEKLFF. The CDR3 DNA reads as TGTGCCAGCAGCTTACAGGGGGCGGGTGAAAAACTGTTTTTT.

The chain recombines TRBV10-3 with TRBJ2-5, with 8 nucleotides matching TRBD1. This CDR3 region has 14 residues. Germline V gives CDR1 ENHRY, CDR2 SYGVKD. V lost 4 bases, J lost 3 bases, and 4 bases stayed unmatched. CDR3 loop: CAISATTGEETQYF. CDR3 nucleotide sequence: TGTGCCATCAGTGCCACGACAGGGGAAGAGACCCAGTACTTC.

Sample share makes this clonotype medium-sized. This rearrangement joins TRBV10-2 to TRBJ2-3; TRBD2 aligns across 12 bases. There are 16 residues in the CDR3. The V gene's germline CDR1 is WSHSY and CDR2 SAAADI. The trim removed 0 bases at V and 7 bases at J, leaving 5 bases unmatched. CDR3 region: CASSESASGGGNTQYF. Here the CDR3 DNA reads TGCGCCAGCAGTGAGTCTGCTAGCGGGGGGGGGAATACGCAGTATTTT.

This clonotype is labeled as large. The chain uses TRBV30 and TRBJ1-6; maybe TRBD1 (6 bases). CDR1 GTSNPN and CDR2 SVGIG come from the germline V gene (reference sequence). The ends were cut back, 3 bases at V and 7 bases at J, with 13 bases in the middle. This CDR3 comprises 14 residues. CDR3 DNA: TGTGCCTGGAGCCCCGGGACACCAAATTCACCCCTCCACTTT. Encoded protein: CAWSPGTPNSPLHF.

The chain joins TRBV20-1 to TRBJ2-7; D ambiguous. V lost 6 bases and J lost 2, with 20 bases in between. The CDR3 totals 15 residues. The germline V gene encodes CDR1 DFQATT and CDR2 SNEGSKA (reference sequence). In DNA, the CDR3 is TGCAGTGCAACGGCGAGCCTTAACATTGCCTACGAGCAGTACTTC. Residues: CSATASLNIAYEQYF.

This clonotype was seen a few times. This chain joins TRBV19 and TRBJ1-5, with TRBD1 as a possible D gene (5 bases). The germline V and J ends were trimmed by 5 bases and 6 bases, with 20 bases remaining between them. The CDR3 has 16 residues. CDR1 is LNHDA, CDR2 SQIVND, per germline (reference sequence). DNA for the CDR3: TGTGCCAGTAGTCCTCAGAGACAGACTCAAGGTCAGCCCCAGCATTTT. It yields the protein CASSPQRQTQGQPQHF.

This clonotype was detected only a few times. This chain joins TRBV7-3 and TRBJ2-2; D is undetermined. Germline CDR1 reads SGHTA; CDR2 reads FQGTGA. Trimming took 3 bases from V and 5 from J, leaving 4 bases between them. The CDR3 is made up of 12 amino acids. CDR3 region: CASSFGTGELFF. The CDR3 nucleotides read TGTGCCAGCAGCTTTGGAACCGGGGAGCTGTTTTTT. The full variable domain, in which reference TRBV7-3 and TRBJ2-2 provide the parts outside the CDR3, is GAGVSQTPSNKVTEKGKYVELRCDPISGHTALYWYRQSLGQGPEFLIYFQGTGAADDSGLPNDRFFAVRPEGSVSTLKIQRTERGDSAVYLCASSFGTGELFFGEGSRLTVL.

This clonotype was observed a handful of times. The V and J genes are TRBV20-1 and TRBJ2-7; TRBD2 might be the D (7 bases). The germline V and J ends were trimmed by 4 bases and 6 bases, with 19 bases remaining between them. In germline, CDR1 is DFQATT, CDR2 SNEGSKA (reference sequence). The CDR3 totals 14 residues. In DNA, the CDR3 is TGCAGTGCTAACAACCGGGGGGCGGTCAGCGAGCAGTACTTC. Its protein product is CSANNRGAVSEQYF.

This clonotype has only a few counts. The CDR3 region is CATSARGGISYNEQFF. The CDR3 nucleotides read TGTGCCACCAGTGCCCGGGGAGGCATCTCCTACAATGAGCAGTTCTTC. V and J are TRBV24-1 and TRBJ2-1; D is perhaps TRBD2 (6 bases). This CDR3 region has 16 residues. V lost 5 bases and J 0 bases, leaving 13 bases between the germline ends. The germline CDR1 and CDR2 sequences are KGHDR and SFDVKD.

Relative to its sample, this clonotype is medium-sized. The chain combines TRBV7-2 with TRBJ1-6; no firm D call. Deletions cut 1 base from V and 3 bases from J, with 4 bases between. Per germline, CDR1 SGHTA and CDR2 FQGNSA. The length of the CDR3 is 14 residues. DNA for the CDR3: TGTGCCAGCAGCTTAGGGGACTATAATTCACCCCTCCACTTT. Translated, it gives CASSLGDYNSPLHF.

The V call is TRBV15, the J call TRBJ2-3; the D gene could be TRBD1 or TRBD2 (6 bases each). V dropped 8 bases and J dropped 2 bases, with 11 bases sitting between them. The CDR3 sequence is 13 residues long. The germline CDR1 and CDR2 sequences are LNHNV and YYDKDF (reference sequence). CDR3 residues: CATQGGFTDTQYF. CDR3 nucleotide sequence: TGTGCCACCCAAGGGGGGTTCACAGATACGCAGTATTTT.

The rearrangement joins TRBV29-1 to TRBJ2-3, with D perhaps matching TRBD1 (6 bases). Trimming pared 4 bases from V and 6 bases from J, leaving 14 bases between. CDR1 is SQVTM and CDR2 is ANQGSEA in the germline V gene. The CDR3 is 13 residues long. This CDR3 reads CSVVLTGSDTQYF. CDR3 nucleotide sequence: TGCAGCGTTGTCCTTACAGGGAGTGATACGCAGTATTTT.

This clonotype is termed medium-sized. The V gene is TRBV6-5, the J gene TRBJ1-5; 7 positions agree with TRBD1. The CDR3 consists of 15 residues. CDR1 is MNHEY and CDR2 is SVGAGI in the germline V gene. The junction had 1 base not matched to a gene; V was cut back by 2 bases and J by 0 bases. CDR3 loop: CASSYTGDSNQPQHF. The CDR3 DNA is TGTGCCAGCAGTTACACAGGGGATAGCAATCAGCCCCAGCATTTT.

In the case of this clonotype: One base away lies a much larger clone, so this may be a sequencing read error. This chain joins TRBV6-6 and TRBJ2-7, with D perhaps being TRBD1 or TRBD2 (5 bases each). Germline V lookup: CDR1 MNHNY, CDR2 SVGAGI (reference sequence). The CDR3 totals 14 residues. This CDR3 reads CVSTLRDGIHEQYF. CDR3 in DNA: TGTGTCAGCACCCTCCGGGACGGCATCCACGAGCAGTACTTC.

In its sample, this clonotype is large (0.1 to 1%). The V call is TRBV11-3, the J call TRBJ2-7; D unresolved. Germline V CDR1 and CDR2: SGHNT, YENEEA. This CDR3 has 14 amino acids. V was cut by 1 base and J by 2 bases, with 9 bases left in between. The CDR3 DNA reads as TGTGCCAGCAGCTTAGCTCGGAGCACCTACGAGCAGTACTTC. Protein sequence: CASSLARSTYEQYF.

In its sample, this clonotype was seen a few times. This chain uses TRBV6-1 with TRBJ2-1; D remains unclear. V gave up 7 bases and J gave up 4 bases, with 11 bases separating them. The germline V gene encodes CDR1 MNHNS and CDR2 SASEGT. The CDR3 contains 13 residues. The CDR3 loop reads CASIGAGYNEQFF. The CDR3 DNA is TGTGCCAGCATAGGAGCTGGATACAATGAGCAGTTCTTC.